This T cell receptor beta chain is drawn from a study of tumor and adjacent non-tumor tissue in lung cancer. The wider study: Each sample yielded a few million productive TCRbeta reads on average.

On this clonotype itself: Sequence at one end of the junction differs from germline and may be a read error.

A modified ARM-PCR protocol with three rounds of nested PCR amplified TCRbeta. One entry per CDR3 protein, called by TCRdb with MiXCR from the multiplex PCR reads. Among 55,000 to 70,000 distinct CDR3 sequences listed, 55% to 70% were seen once. No cell sorting was done before RNA was extracted from the tissue. Between August and November 2014, newly diagnosed, chemotherapy-naive lung cancer patients underwent thoracic surgery in China. Per the germline V gene, CDR1 is SGHNT and CDR2 is YENEEA. The length of the CDR3 is 14 residues. Sequences were obtained from lung tumor tissue. The genes are TRBV11-3 and TRBJ2-2; D might be TRBD2 (6 bases). This receptor was taken from a man over 45 with non-small cell lung cancer. Here the CDR3 reads CASSPHIRGGEPFF. In nucleotides, the CDR3 is TGTGCCAGTAGCCCCCACATACGGGGCGGGGAGCCGTTTTTT.